Listed here are 4 T cell receptor beta chains from one sample, sequenced in a study of multiple sclerosis patients with progressive multifocal leukoencephalopathy. Described time point: about 13 months of natalizumab therapy. Libraries were prepared by immunoSEQ multiplex PCR; TCRdb keeps only in-frame clonotypes and omits some of them. Of around 30,000 clones in the sample, nearly 90% were seen once. The sequenced sample was PBMCs, obtained from a patient treated with natalizumab. Receptors were obtained from a human donor with multiple sclerosis.

The chain employs TRBV28 and TRBJ1-1, with D maybe TRBD1 (5 bases). V was trimmed by 3 bases and J by 2 bases, leaving 19 bases between them. The germline CDR1 and CDR2 sequences are MDHEN and SYDVKM. This CDR3 has 17 residues. CDR3 residues: CASSLSPHGRVNTEAFF. CDR3 DNA: TGTGCCAGCAGTTTGTCCCCTCATGGCAGGGTCAACACTGAAGCTTTCTTT.

The chain has TRBV9 and TRBJ1-3; D remains unclear. V gave up 2 bases and J gave up 4 bases, with 10 bases separating them. This CDR3 has 14 amino acids. Looked up from germline, CDR1 is SGDLS and CDR2 is YYNGEE. DNA for the CDR3: TGTGCCAGCAGCGTGCAAGGGTCAGGAAACACCATATATTTT. Protein sequence: CASSVQGSGNTIYF.

This sequence joins TRBV7-9 and TRBJ1-2, with a possible D match to TRBD1 (5 bases). The CDR3 extends over 14 amino acids. Per the germline V gene, CDR1 is SEHNR and CDR2 is FQNEAQ (reference sequence). V lost 1 base and J lost 2, with 8 bases in between. For the CDR3, the DNA is TGTGCCAGCAGCTTAGGACAGCCGAACTATGGCTACACCTTC. Protein: CASSLGQPNYGYTF.

The chain uses TRBV15 and TRBJ1-6, with TRBD1 as a possible D gene (5 bases). The CDR3 runs to 15 residues. V was clipped by 5 bases and J by 5 bases, with 13 bases between them. The V gene's germline CDR1 is LNHNV and CDR2 YYDKDF (reference sequence). The CDR3 sequence is CATSPYGGNNSPLHF. The CDR3 DNA sequence: TGTGCCACCAGCCCCTATGGGGGTAATAATTCACCCCTCCACTTT.